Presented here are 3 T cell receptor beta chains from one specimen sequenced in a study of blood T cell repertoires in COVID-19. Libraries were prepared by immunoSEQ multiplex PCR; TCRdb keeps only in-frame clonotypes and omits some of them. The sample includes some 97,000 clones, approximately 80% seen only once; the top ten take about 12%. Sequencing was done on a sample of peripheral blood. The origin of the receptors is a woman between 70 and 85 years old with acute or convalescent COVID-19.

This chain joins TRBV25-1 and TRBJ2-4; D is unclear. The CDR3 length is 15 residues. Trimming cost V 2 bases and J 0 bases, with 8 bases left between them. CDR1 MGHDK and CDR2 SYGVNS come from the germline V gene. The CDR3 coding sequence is TGTGCCAGCAGTGAACAGAATCTAGCCAAAAACATTCAGTACTTC. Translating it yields CASSEQNLAKNIQYF.

CDR3 bases: TGTGCCAGCAGCGCCTGGGGGGGAAGCTCCTACAATGAGCAGTTCTTC. It is translated as CASSAWGGSSYNEQFF. The rearrangement joins TRBV6-4 to TRBJ2-1, with 7 bases aligning to TRBD2. The V segment lost 6 bases and the J segment 0 bases; nucleotides outside the gene matches: 8. Looked up from germline, CDR1 is MRHNA and CDR2 is SNTAGT. This CDR3 spans 16 amino acids.

The CDR3 region has the DNA TGTGCCAGCAGAGTAGGGAGTTATGGGGCCAACGTCCTGACTTTC. It encodes CASRVGSYGANVLTF. The chain has TRBV2 and TRBJ2-6; D perhaps matches TRBD2 (5 bases). The germline V gene encodes CDR1 SNHLY and CDR2 FYNNEI. CDR3 length: 15 amino acids. Trimming took 6 bases from V and 3 from J, leaving 12 bases between them.